Listed below are T cell receptor beta chains from one sample, sequenced in a study of cytomegalovirus exposure and HLA in healthy donors. Assay: immunoSEQ multiplex PCR; the TCRdb copy retains only in-frame clones and omits some. This sample carries about 54,000 clones, roughly nine tenths of them seen once, and the ten largest clones take 7.5% to 9.5%. Sequenced material: PBMCs. Every receptor here comes from a woman aged 18 to 35 in good health and CMV-seropositive. The CDR3 runs from the conserved cysteine through the conserved F or W. The order of the fields is CDR3 protein, CDR3 DNA, J gene, V gene, clone size, D gene. A D gene is named only where the DNA matches it firmly. Clone size appears in some rows only: once, few, many, or a class for an expanded clone.

cdr3_aa: CAISELAGGLFNTGELFF
cdr3_nt: TGTGCCATCAGTGAACTAGCGGGGGGGTTGTTTAACACCGGGGAGCTGTTTTTT
j_call: TRBJ2-2
v_call: TRBV10-3
clone_size: NA
d_call: TRBD2

cdr3_aa: CSVKNSGGDSYNEQFF
cdr3_nt: TGCAGCGTGAAAAATAGCGGGGGAGACTCCTACAATGAGCAGTTCTTC
j_call: TRBJ2-1
v_call: TRBV29-1
clone_size: NA
d_call: TRBD2

cdr3_aa: CASSQTGGHQPQHF
cdr3_nt: TGTGCCAGCAGTCAAACAGGGGGCCATCAGCCCCAGCATTTT
j_call: TRBJ1-5
v_call: TRBV25-1
clone_size: NA
d_call: TRBD1

cdr3_aa: CASVAGGSTDTQYF
cdr3_nt: TGTGCCAGTGTAGCGGGGGGTAGTACAGATACGCAGTATTTT
j_call: TRBJ2-3
v_call: TRBV19
clone_size: NA
d_call: TRBD2

cdr3_aa: CASSLGSSDAYEQYF
cdr3_nt: TGTGCCAGCAGCTTAGGCTCTAGCGACGCCTACGAGCAGTACTTC
j_call: TRBJ2-7
v_call: TRBV7-2
clone_size: NA
d_call: NA

cdr3_aa: CASSYSYSGAPQYF
cdr3_nt: TGTGCCAGCAGTTACTCGTATAGCGGGGCCCCGCAGTACTTC
j_call: TRBJ2-7
v_call: TRBV6-6
clone_size: once
d_call: TRBD2

cdr3_aa: CASRSTGANYGYTF
cdr3_nt: TGTGCCAGCAGATCGACAGGAGCTAACTATGGCTACACCTTC
j_call: TRBJ1-2
v_call: TRBV28
clone_size: NA
d_call: NA

cdr3_aa: CASSSGNQPQHF
cdr3_nt: TGTGCCAGCTCATCGGGAAATCAGCCCCAGCATTTT
j_call: TRBJ1-5
v_call: TRBV18
clone_size: NA
d_call: NA

cdr3_aa: CASSYVRGTQPQHF
cdr3_nt: TGTGCCAGCAGTTACGTACGGGGGACCCAGCCCCAGCATTTT
j_call: TRBJ1-5
v_call: TRBV6-5
clone_size: NA
d_call: NA

cdr3_aa: CASSRETGEGGYTF
cdr3_nt: TGCGCCAGCAGCCGAGAGACAGGGGAGGGTGGCTACACCTTC
j_call: TRBJ1-2
v_call: TRBV4-3
clone_size: NA
d_call: TRBD1

cdr3_aa: CASPRTRNTEAFF
cdr3_nt: TGTGCCAGCCCTAGGACAAGGAACACTGAAGCTTTCTTT
j_call: TRBJ1-1
v_call: TRBV6-5
clone_size: NA
d_call: NA

cdr3_aa: CASSPDRAYYGYTF
cdr3_nt: TGTGCCAGCAGCCCGGACAGGGCGTACTATGGCTACACCTTC
j_call: TRBJ1-2
v_call: TRBV5-4
clone_size: NA
d_call: TRBD1

cdr3_aa: CASSQRGGEDEQFF
cdr3_nt: TGCGCCAGCAGCCAGCGGGGGGGCGAAGATGAGCAGTTCTTC
j_call: TRBJ2-1
v_call: TRBV4-3
clone_size: NA
d_call: TRBD2

cdr3_aa: CASSQAQVGAGDYGYTF
cdr3_nt: TGTGCCAGCAGCCAAGCGCAGGTTGGTGCGGGAGACTATGGCTACACCTTC
j_call: TRBJ1-2
v_call: TRBV4-2
clone_size: NA
d_call: NA

cdr3_aa: CAWSVSTITNEKLFF
cdr3_nt: TGTGCCTGGAGTGTCTCGACAATAACTAATGAAAAACTGTTTTTT
j_call: TRBJ1-4
v_call: TRBV30
clone_size: NA
d_call: NA

cdr3_aa: CASSFRSENYGYTF
cdr3_nt: TGTGCCAGCAGTTTTCGGTCGGAGAACTATGGCTACACCTTC
j_call: TRBJ1-2
v_call: TRBV27
clone_size: NA
d_call: NA

cdr3_aa: CAWSVAGGTADTQYF
cdr3_nt: TGTGCCTGGAGTGTAGCGGGGGGTACCGCAGATACGCAGTATTTT
j_call: TRBJ2-3
v_call: TRBV30
clone_size: NA
d_call: TRBD2